This passage covers 27 T cell receptor beta chains from one sample sequenced in a study of OX40 agonist ivuxolimab in advanced cancers. The library was made by the immunoSEQ multiplex PCR assay. Drawn from immuneACCESS, this table holds only the in-frame rearrangements with V and J called that TCRdb kept. Clones are partly lost; checked studies trace under half to an unresolved V gene and leave the rest unexplained. Here the sample has about 20,000 clones; about 86% occur a single time. In total, the top ten clones hold about a quarter of the sample. The sample consisted of CD4+ or CD8+ T cells sorted from blood, taken in a trial of the OX40 agonist ivuxolimab. The receptors shown here come from an adult with an advanced solid tumor such as melanoma, head and neck, liver or kidney cancer.

The chain joins TRBV14 to TRBJ1-2, with a tentative D call TRBD1 (6 bases). Trimming removed 2 bases from V and 3 bases from J, with 13 bases in between. CDR3 length: 15 residues. CDR1 and CDR2 (germline): SGHDN, FVKESK. In DNA form, the CDR3 reads TGTGCCAGCAGCCAAATAAAGGGGGTGGACTATGGCTACACCTTC. Encoded protein: CASSQIKGVDYGYTF.

This clone was counted between two and nine times. The V and J genes are TRBV11-2 and TRBJ2-4, with 9 positions matching TRBD1. The V segment lost 1 base and the J segment 14 bases; nucleotides outside the gene matches: 3. Germline V gene data show CDR1 as SGHAT and CDR2 as FQNNGV. This CDR3 has 12 amino acids. The CDR3 here is CASSLVRDREYF. CDR3 nucleotide sequence: TGTGCCAGCAGCTTAGTGCGGGACAGGGAGTACTTC.

The chain couples TRBV15 to TRBJ2-1; 8 positions match TRBD2. This CDR3 has 15 residues. Trimming removed 3 bases from V and 4 bases from J; junction bases left unmatched: 5. The germline V gene has CDR1 LNHNV and CDR2 YYDKDF (reference sequence). CDR3 coding DNA: TGTGCCACCAGCAGGCCAGCGGGGGCGTACAATGAGCAGTTCTTC. It specifies CATSRPAGAYNEQFF.

This CDR3 is CASSLWAGELFF. The CDR3 DNA sequence: TGTGCCAGCAGCTTATGGGCCGGGGAGCTGTTTTTT. This chain joins TRBV7-8 and TRBJ2-2, with D unclear. The CDR3 consists of 12 residues. V lost 2 bases to trimming and J lost 6 bases, with 4 bases between them. Germline V gene data show CDR1 as SGHVS and CDR2 as FQNEAQ.

The genes are TRBV5-5 and TRBJ2-7; D possibly matches TRBD1 or TRBD2 (6 bases each). This CDR3 is 15 amino acids long. V was clipped by 3 bases and J by 5 bases, with 18 bases between them. The germline CDR1 and CDR2 sequences are SGHKS and YYEKEE (reference sequence). CDR3 DNA: TGTGCCAGCAGCTCAGCAGGGGCGGGATACCACGAGCAGTACTTC. Residues: CASSSAGAGYHEQYF.

V and J are TRBV6-5 and TRBJ1-4; D not resolved. The length of the CDR3 is 15 residues. Trimming took off 6 bases at V and 5 bases at J, with 16 bases between the two ends. Looked up from germline, CDR1 is MNHEY and CDR2 is SVGAGI. In DNA, the CDR3 is TGTGCCAGCAGACCCCAAAGCGTCCTAAATGAAAAACTGTTTTTT. Protein product: CASRPQSVLNEKLFF.

The J gene is TRBJ1-3, the V gene TRBV6-5; D is unclear. The V gene lost 8 bases and the J gene lost 4 bases, with 9 bases spanning the gap. Germline loops: CDR1 MNHEY, CDR2 SVGAGI. This CDR3 contains 12 residues. The CDR3 sequence is CASRPSGNTIYF. The DNA for the CDR3 is TGTGCCAGCCGTCCGTCGGGAAACACCATATATTTT.

V usage is TRBV19 and J usage is TRBJ2-2; D may be TRBD1 (5 bases). The CDR3 loop spans 15 amino acids. V lost 6 bases and J 1 base, leaving 12 bases between the germline ends. The germline gives CDR1 LNHDA, CDR2 SQIVND (reference sequence). DNA of the CDR3: TGTGCCAGTAGGCCCCCCACAGGGAACACCGGGGAGCTGTTTTTT. Translated: CASRPPTGNTGELFF.

CDR3 bases: TGTGCCAGTCGGGACCTTGTAGAGACCCAGTACTTC. Translation gives CASRDLVETQYF. This rearrangement joins TRBV19 to TRBJ2-5; D tentatively fits TRBD1 or TRBD2 (5 bases each). This CDR3 has 12 amino acids. Germline V gene lookup returns CDR1 LNHDA and CDR2 SQIVND (reference sequence). V was clipped by 8 bases and J by 4 bases, with 11 bases between them.

This clone was detected only once. The chain uses TRBV13 and TRBJ2-3, with D uncertain. The germline V and J ends were trimmed by 10 bases and 4 bases, with 15 bases remaining between them. In germline, CDR1 is PRHDT, CDR2 FYEKMQ (reference sequence). The CDR3 spans 13 residues. CDR3 bases: TGTGCCATCCGTGGGTCGGTAGCAGATACGCAGTATTTT. This translates into CAIRGSVADTQYF.

The chain combines TRBV5-6 with TRBJ2-1, with D possibly TRBD2 on 6 matching bases. The CDR3 is 13 amino acids. V lost 4 bases and J 10 bases, leaving 15 bases between the germline ends. Germline V gene sequence: CDR1 SGHDT, CDR2 YYEEEE. The CDR3 sequence: CASSLTSGGEQFF. The CDR3 DNA is TGTGCCAGCAGCCTGACTAGTGGGGGGGAGCAGTTCTTC.

This clone was seen a single time. The V and J genes are TRBV10-1 and TRBJ2-1; tentatively, D is TRBD2 (7 bases). The V end lost 6 bases, the J end lost 3 bases, and 21 bases lay between the germline ends. Germline V gene sequence: CDR1 WNHNN, CDR2 SYGVQD (reference sequence). CDR3 length: 17 residues. For the CDR3, the DNA is TGCGCCAGCAGGCTTGGTGGAGGGGGGGCCTTCTACAATGAGCAGTTCTTC. This codes for CASRLGGGGAFYNEQFF.

The rearrangement links TRBV4-3 to TRBJ1-1; 8 bases fit TRBD1. The germline V gene encodes CDR1 LGHNA and CDR2 YSLEER. The CDR3 length is 14 residues. With 1 base clipped from V and 6 bases from J, the junction kept 4 bases outside the gene matches. CDR3 region: CASSQVRQGPEAFF. The DNA of the CDR3 is TGCGCCAGCAGCCAAGTAAGACAGGGGCCTGAAGCTTTCTTT.

DNA of the CDR3: TGTGCCAGCAGCTCGAAAGATTATGGCTACACCTTC. Protein product: CASSSKDYGYTF. The genes are TRBV5-5 and TRBJ1-2; D gene unclear. Trimming took off 3 bases at V and 5 bases at J, with 8 bases between the two ends. Germline V lookup: CDR1 SGHKS, CDR2 YYEKEE (reference sequence). The CDR3 has 12 amino acids.

The rearrangement links TRBV14 to TRBJ1-2; D perhaps matches TRBD1 (5 bases). CDR1 is SGHDN, CDR2 FVKESK, per germline. Trimming left V 4 bases short and J 8 bases short, with 14 bases between. There are 13 residues in the CDR3. The CDR3 protein is CASSLGGEGGYTF. CDR3 coding DNA: TGTGCCAGCAGCCTTGGGGGTGAGGGCGGCTACACCTTC.

This clone was seen a few times. Additional DNA sequences in this sample encode the identical CDR3. The chain carries TRBV5-5 and TRBJ2-1; D may be TRBD1 or TRBD2 (5 bases each). The germline gives CDR1 SGHKS, CDR2 YYEKEE (reference sequence). The CDR3 is 15 residues long. Trimming shortened V by 4 bases and J by 4 bases, and 15 bases separated the two germline ends. For the CDR3, the DNA is TGTGCCAGCAGCCAAGAGAGGGGAGCTTACAATGAGCAGTTCTTC. Translation gives CASSQERGAYNEQFF.

The rearrangement joins TRBV10-3 to TRBJ2-2; D is unresolved. The CDR3 consists of 13 residues. Germline V gives CDR1 ENHRY, CDR2 SYGVKD. V was shortened by 4 bases and J by 2 bases, with 5 bases between the two germline ends. CDR3 sequence: CAISVDNTGELFF. The CDR3 region has the DNA TGTGCCATCAGTGTAGACAACACCGGGGAGCTGTTTTTT.

The chain recombines TRBV5-6 with TRBJ2-7; 9 positions match TRBD1. The trim removed 6 bases at V and 1 base at J, leaving 17 bases unmatched. Germline V gene data show CDR1 as SGHDT and CDR2 as YYEEEE. The CDR3 runs 18 residues. In DNA, the CDR3 is TGTGCCAGCAACTTCTTACCGCCGGGACAGGGACTATCCTACGAGCAGTACTTC. Its protein is CASNFLPPGQGLSYEQYF.

The chain uses TRBV28 and TRBJ2-2; weak D call: TRBD1 (6 bases). This CDR3 is built from 15 residues. V was clipped by 6 bases and J by 5 bases, with 16 bases between them. Looked up from germline, CDR1 is MDHEN and CDR2 is SYDVKM. This CDR3 is CASSDVGALTGELFF. The CDR3 bases are TGTGCCAGCAGCGACGTGGGGGCCCTGACCGGGGAGCTGTTTTTT.

The chain has TRBV7-6 and TRBJ1-2, with D possibly TRBD1 on 5 matching bases. Trimming pared 1 base from V and 6 bases from J, leaving 9 bases between. Germline V lookup: CDR1 SGHVS, CDR2 FNYEAQ. The CDR3 contains 13 residues. The CDR3 sequence is CASSLGGGNGYTF. The CDR3 nucleotides read TGTGCCAGCAGCTTAGGGGGGGGAAATGGCTACACCTTC.

This sequence joins TRBV11-1 and TRBJ2-5, with TRBD1 matching over 9 bases. In germline, CDR1 is SGHAT, CDR2 FQDESV (reference sequence). This CDR3 spans 15 amino acids. V gave up 5 bases and J gave up 3 bases; unmatched junction bases: 7. The CDR3 DNA reads as TGTGCCAGCAGCCCCCACGGGGACAGGGAAGAGACCCAGTACTTC. Its protein product is CASSPHGDREETQYF.

This chain joins TRBV6-5 and TRBJ1-2; 8 nucleotides agree with TRBD1. Germline V lookup: CDR1 MNHEY, CDR2 SVGAGI. V shed 5 bases, J shed 9 bases, and the junction held 11 bases outside the gene matches. The CDR3 consists of 14 residues. Here the CDR3 DNA reads TGTGCCAGCAGTATGGGACAGGCGGGCGGACGCTACACCTTC. It specifies CASSMGQAGGRYTF.

With regard to this clone: Different DNA sequences within this sample yield the same CDR3. The chain links TRBV25-1 to TRBJ2-3, with D tentatively TRBD1 (5 bases). Germline values: CDR1 MGHDK, CDR2 SYGVNS. This CDR3 has 16 residues. Between the trimmed V and J ends, which lost 1 base and 4 bases, there was a span of 15 bases. This CDR3 is CASSELDQGAPDTQYF. The DNA of the CDR3 is TGTGCCAGCAGTGAATTGGACCAGGGTGCCCCAGATACGCAGTATTTT.

This chain connects TRBV7-2 to TRBJ2-1; D is possibly TRBD2 (7 bases). The germline V and J ends were trimmed by 2 bases and 2 bases, with 13 bases remaining between them. The germline gives CDR1 SGHTA, CDR2 FQGNSA. The CDR3 covers 16 residues. The DNA for the CDR3 is TGTGCCAGCAGCTTACGTCGGGGGGCTCCCTACAATGAGCAGTTCTTC. Translating gives CASSLRRGAPYNEQFF.

The chain carries TRBV28 and TRBJ1-5, with D unresolved. The CDR3 is made up of 14 amino acids. V was clipped by 3 bases and J by 6 bases, with 12 bases between them. In germline, CDR1 is MDHEN, CDR2 SYDVKM. The CDR3 protein is CASSLGVAGQPQHF. The DNA for the CDR3 is TGTGCCAGCAGTTTGGGTGTAGCAGGTCAGCCCCAGCATTTT. The whole variable domain, filled in from reference TRBV28 and TRBJ1-5, reads DVKVTQSSRYLVKRTGEKVFLECVQDMDHENMFWYRQDPGLGLRLIYFSYDVKMKEKGDIPEGYSVSREKKERFSLILESASTNQTSMYLCASSLGVAGQPQHFGDGTRLSIL.

The CDR3 sequence is CAISESGLPAGELFF. Here the CDR3 DNA reads TGTGCCATCAGTGAGTCGGGACTACCAGCCGGGGAGCTGTTTTTT. The chain has TRBV10-3 and TRBJ2-2, with 7 nucleotides matching TRBD2. V lost 0 bases and J lost 6; bases outside the gene matches: 4. The CDR3 is 15 amino acids. The germline V gene encodes CDR1 ENHRY and CDR2 SYGVKD.

As to this clone: A far larger clone lies a single base away; this is likely a read error. This sample also contains other DNA sequences that code for the same CDR3. The rearrangement joins TRBV6-5 to TRBJ2-7; D is unresolved. From germline, CDR1 is MNHEY and CDR2 SVGAGI. The CDR3 extends over 11 amino acids. The CDR3 sequence is CAGSSYYEQYF. The CDR3 region has the DNA TGTGCCGGCAGTTCCTACTACGAGCAGTACTTC.